This T cell receptor (beta chain) was sequenced in a study of blood T cells in healthy people across ages. Study results and caveats: The long-lived group displayed more naive CD4+ cells, plus higher diversity, than the aged donors did. Naive T cell percentage and TCR beta diversity correlated strongly.

Of note for this clonotype: The antigen remains undetermined.

Then a second PCR, running roughly 7 to 11 cycles, was carried out with a sample-barcoded 5' primer and a J-beta primer mix. One entry per CDR3 protein results from TCRdb running MiXCR on the 5' RACE reads. The profile shows roughly 800,000 distinct CDR3 sequences, about 37% of them singletons. This CDR3 region has 13 residues. Per the germline V gene, CDR1 is MDHEN and CDR2 is SYDVKM. V gave up 7 bases and J gave up 3 bases, with 12 bases separating them. The sequencing input was blood. The gene calls are TRBV28 and TRBJ2-5; D is ambiguous. The receptor was derived from a man younger than 30 in good health. The CDR3 coding sequence is TGTGCCAGCACAACCCCAGGAGAAGAGACCCAGTACTTC. This encodes CASTTPGEETQYF.